This TCR beta chain was observed in a study of T cells expressing NK-cell markers. TCRdb reprocessed the 5' RACE reads and stores each CDR3 protein as one record, lacking DNA. This repertoire comprises about 400,000 distinct CDR3 sequences; its ten largest clones make up over 8.5%. This CDR3 contains 12 residues. Germline lookup yields CDR1 WNHNN and CDR2 SYGVQD (reference sequence). This chain joins TRBV10-1 and TRBJ2-7. The sequence was obtained from a woman in her forties or fifties in good health. The sample comprised blood T cells: a sorted CD56 or NKG2C T cell subset, CD4+ or CD8+ T cells, or bulk PBMC T cells (not recorded which). Here the CDR3 reads CASGTDTYEQYF.